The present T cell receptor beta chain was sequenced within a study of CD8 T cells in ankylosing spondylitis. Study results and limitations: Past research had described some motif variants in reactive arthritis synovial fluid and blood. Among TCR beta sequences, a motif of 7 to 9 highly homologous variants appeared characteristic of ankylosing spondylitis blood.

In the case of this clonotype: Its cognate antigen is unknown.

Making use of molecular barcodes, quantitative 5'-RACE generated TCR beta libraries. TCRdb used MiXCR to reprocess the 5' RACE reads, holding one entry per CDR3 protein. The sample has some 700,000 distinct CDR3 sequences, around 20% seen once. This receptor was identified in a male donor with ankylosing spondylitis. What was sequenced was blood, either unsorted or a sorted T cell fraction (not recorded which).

The DNA of the CDR3 is TGCGCCAGCAGCTTGTCTTCGTTCCGGGACCCAGCCTACGAGCAGTACTTC. Amino acids: CASSLSSFRDPAYEQYF. The J gene is TRBJ2-7, the V gene TRBV5-1; D is possibly TRBD1 or TRBD2 (5 bases each). V lost 1 base and J lost 2, with 19 bases in between. From germline, CDR1 is SGHRS and CDR2 YFSETQ. The CDR3 runs 17 residues.